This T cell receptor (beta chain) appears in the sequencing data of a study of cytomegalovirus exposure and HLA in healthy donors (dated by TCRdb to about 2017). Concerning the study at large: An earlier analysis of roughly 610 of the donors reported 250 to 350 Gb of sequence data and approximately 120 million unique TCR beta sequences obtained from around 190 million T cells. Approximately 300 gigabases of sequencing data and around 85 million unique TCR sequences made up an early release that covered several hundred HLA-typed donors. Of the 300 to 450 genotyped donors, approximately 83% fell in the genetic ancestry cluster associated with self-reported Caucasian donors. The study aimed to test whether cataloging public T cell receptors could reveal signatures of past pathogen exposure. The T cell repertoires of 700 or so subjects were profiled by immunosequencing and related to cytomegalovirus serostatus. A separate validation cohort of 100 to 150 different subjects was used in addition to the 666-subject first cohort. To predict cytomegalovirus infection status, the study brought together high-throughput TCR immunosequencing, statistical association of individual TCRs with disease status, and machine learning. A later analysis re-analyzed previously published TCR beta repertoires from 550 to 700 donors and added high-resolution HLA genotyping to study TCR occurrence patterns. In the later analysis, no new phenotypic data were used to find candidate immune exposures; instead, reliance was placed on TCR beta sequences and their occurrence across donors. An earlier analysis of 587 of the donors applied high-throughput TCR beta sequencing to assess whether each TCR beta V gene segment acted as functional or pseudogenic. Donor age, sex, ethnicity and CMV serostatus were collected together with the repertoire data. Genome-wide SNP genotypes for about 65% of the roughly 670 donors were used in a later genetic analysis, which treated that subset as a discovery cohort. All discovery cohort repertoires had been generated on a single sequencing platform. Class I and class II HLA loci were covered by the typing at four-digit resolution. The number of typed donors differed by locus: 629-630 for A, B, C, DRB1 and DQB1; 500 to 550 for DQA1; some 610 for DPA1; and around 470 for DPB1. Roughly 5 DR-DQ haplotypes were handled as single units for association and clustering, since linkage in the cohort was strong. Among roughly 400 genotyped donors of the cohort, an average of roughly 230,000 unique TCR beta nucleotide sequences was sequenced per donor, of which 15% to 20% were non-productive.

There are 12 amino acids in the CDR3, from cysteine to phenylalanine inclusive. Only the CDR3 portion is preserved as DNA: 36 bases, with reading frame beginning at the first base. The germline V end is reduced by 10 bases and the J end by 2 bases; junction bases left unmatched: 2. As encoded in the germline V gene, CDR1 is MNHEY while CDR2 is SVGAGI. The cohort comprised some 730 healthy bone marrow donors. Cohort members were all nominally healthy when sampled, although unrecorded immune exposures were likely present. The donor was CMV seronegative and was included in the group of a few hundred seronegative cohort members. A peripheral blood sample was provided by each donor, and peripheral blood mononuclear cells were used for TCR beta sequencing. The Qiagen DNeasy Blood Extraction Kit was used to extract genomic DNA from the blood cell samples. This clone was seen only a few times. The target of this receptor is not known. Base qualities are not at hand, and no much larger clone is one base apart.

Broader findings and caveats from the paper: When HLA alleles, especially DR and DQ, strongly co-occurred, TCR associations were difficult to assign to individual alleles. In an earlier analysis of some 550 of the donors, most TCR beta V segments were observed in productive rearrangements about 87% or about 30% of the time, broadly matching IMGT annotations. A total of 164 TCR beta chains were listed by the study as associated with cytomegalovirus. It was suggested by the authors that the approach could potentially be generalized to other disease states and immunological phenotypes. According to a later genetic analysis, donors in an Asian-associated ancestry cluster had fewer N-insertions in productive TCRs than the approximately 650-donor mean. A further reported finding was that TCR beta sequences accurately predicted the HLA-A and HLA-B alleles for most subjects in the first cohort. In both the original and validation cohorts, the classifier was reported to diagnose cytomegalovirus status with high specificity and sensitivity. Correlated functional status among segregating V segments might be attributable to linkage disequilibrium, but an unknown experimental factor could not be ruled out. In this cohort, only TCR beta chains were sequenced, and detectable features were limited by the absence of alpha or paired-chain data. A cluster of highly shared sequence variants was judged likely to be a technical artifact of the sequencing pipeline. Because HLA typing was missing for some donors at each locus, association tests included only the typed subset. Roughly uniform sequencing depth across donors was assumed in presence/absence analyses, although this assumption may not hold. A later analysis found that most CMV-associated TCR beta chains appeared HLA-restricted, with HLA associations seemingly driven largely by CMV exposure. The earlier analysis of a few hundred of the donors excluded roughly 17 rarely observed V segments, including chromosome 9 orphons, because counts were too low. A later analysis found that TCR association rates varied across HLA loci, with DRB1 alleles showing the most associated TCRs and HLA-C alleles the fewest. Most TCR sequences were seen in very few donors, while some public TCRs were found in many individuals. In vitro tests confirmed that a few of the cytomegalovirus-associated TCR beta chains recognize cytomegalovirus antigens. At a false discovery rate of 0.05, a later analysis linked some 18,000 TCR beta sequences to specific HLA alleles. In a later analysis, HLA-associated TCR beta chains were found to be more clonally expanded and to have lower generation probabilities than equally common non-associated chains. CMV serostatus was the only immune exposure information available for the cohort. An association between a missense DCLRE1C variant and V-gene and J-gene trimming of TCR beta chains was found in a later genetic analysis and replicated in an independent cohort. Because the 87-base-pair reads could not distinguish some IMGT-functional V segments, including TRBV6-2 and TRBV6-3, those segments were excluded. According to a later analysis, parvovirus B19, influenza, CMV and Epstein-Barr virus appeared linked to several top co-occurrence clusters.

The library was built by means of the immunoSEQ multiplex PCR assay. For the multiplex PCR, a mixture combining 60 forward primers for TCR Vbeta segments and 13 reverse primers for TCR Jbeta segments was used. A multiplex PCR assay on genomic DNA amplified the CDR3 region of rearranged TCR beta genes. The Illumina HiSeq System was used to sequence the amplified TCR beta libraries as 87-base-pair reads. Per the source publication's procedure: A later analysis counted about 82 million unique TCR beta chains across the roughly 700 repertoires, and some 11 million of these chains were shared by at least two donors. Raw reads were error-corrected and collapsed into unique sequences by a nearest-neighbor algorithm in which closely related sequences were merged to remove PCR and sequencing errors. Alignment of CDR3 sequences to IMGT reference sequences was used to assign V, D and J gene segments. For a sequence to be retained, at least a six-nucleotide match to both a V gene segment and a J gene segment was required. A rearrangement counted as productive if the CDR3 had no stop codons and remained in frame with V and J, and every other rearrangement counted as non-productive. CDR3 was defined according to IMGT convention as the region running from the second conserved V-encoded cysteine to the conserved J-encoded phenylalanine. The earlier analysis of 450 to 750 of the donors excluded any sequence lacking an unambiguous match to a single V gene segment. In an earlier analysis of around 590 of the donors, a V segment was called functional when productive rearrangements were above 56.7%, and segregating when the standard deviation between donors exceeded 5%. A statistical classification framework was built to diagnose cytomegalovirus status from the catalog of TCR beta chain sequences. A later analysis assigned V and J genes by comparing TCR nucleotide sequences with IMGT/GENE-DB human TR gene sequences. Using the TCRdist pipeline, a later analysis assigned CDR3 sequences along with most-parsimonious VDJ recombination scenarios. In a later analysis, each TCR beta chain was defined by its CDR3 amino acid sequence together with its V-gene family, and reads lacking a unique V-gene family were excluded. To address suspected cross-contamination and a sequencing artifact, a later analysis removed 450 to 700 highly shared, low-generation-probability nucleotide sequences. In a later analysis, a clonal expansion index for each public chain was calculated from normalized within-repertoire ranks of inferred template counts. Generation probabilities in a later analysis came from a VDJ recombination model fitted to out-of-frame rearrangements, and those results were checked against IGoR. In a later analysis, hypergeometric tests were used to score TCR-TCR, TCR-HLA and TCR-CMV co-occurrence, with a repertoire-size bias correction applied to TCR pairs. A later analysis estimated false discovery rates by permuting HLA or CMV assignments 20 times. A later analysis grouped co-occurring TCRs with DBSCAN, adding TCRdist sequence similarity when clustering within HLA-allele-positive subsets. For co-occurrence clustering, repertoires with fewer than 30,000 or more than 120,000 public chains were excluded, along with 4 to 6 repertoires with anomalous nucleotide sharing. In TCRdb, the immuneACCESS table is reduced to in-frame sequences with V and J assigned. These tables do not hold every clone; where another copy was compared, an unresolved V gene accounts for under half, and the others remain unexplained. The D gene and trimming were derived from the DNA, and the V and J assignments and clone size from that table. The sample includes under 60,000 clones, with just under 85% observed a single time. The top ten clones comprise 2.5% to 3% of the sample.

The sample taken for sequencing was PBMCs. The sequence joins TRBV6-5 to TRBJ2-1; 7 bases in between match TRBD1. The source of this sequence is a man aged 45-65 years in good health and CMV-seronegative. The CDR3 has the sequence CATGTAYNEQFF. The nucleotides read TGTGCCACCGGGACAGCCTACAATGAGCAGTTCTTC.